This TCR beta chain comes out of a study of cytomegalovirus exposure and HLA in healthy donors. This clone has just a few counts. The V gene lost 5 bases and the J gene lost 9 bases, with 16 bases spanning the gap. The germline CDR1 and CDR2 sequences are MDHEN and SYDVKM. The CDR3 contains 13 residues. The PCR was carried out with 60 Vbeta primers and 13 Jbeta primers. Method: immunoSEQ multiplex PCR; TCRdb's copy keeps in-frame clones and lacks some. This table holds about 52,000 clones, over 60% found once. Sequenced: PBMCs. The rearrangement links TRBV28 to TRBJ1-1, with D tentatively TRBD1 (6 bases). This TCR came from a woman aged 45-65 years in good health and CMV-seronegative. This chain's CDR3 is CASSLDSREKAFF. In DNA, the CDR3 is TGTGCCAGCAGTCTGGACAGCCGGGAAAAAGCTTTCTTT.